This T cell receptor (beta chain) is from a study of beta chain features in type 1 diabetes. Sequencing targeted expressed TCRB transcripts, as all isolated RNA had been reverse transcribed. The data were produced by immunoSEQ multiplex PCR, yet TCRdb's version contains in-frame clones alone and is incomplete. The sample includes about 140,000 clones, 6.9% of them seen just once. The CDR3 has 15 amino acids. The germline V gene has CDR1 MNHEY and CDR2 SVGAGI. Sequencing input: central memory CD4+ T cells from blood. This receptor was obtained from a woman younger than 45 in good health. The chain combines TRBV6-5 with TRBJ2-5; tentative D call: TRBD2 (5 bases). TRBJ2-7 explains the end of the DNA better; the J call may be wrong. In DNA form, the CDR3 reads TGTGCCAGCAGTCAAAACCCTAGGAGGAGTTACGAGCAGTACTTC. Translation: CASSQNPRRSYEQYF.